One sample yielded the 5 T cell receptor beta chains listed below, sequenced in a study of blood T cell repertoires in COVID-19. The assay was immunoSEQ multiplex PCR, and TCRdb's table has in-frame clones only and misses some. The sample shows hundreds of thousands of clones, roughly 80% of them seen only once. The sample was peripheral blood. The receptors derive from a woman between 50 and 59 years old with active or convalescent COVID-19.

The V and J genes are TRBV5-1 and TRBJ2-2, with D maybe TRBD1 (6 bases). The CDR3 consists of 15 residues. V was shortened by 1 base and J by 5 bases, with 12 bases between the two germline ends. Germline CDR1 reads SGHRS; CDR2 reads YFSETQ. CDR3 DNA: TGCGCCAGCAGCTTGACAGGGACCTATACCGGGGAGCTGTTTTTT. Translated: CASSLTGTYTGELFF.

This sequence joins TRBV3-1 (or the pseudogene TRBV3-2) and TRBJ2-7, with 7 bases matching TRBD2. The CDR3 spans 15 residues. Germline lookup yields CDR1 LGHDT and CDR2 YNNKEL (reference sequence). With V trimmed by 4 bases and J by 0 bases, 6 bases remained unmatched. The CDR3 nucleotides are TGTGCCAGCAGCCTCCTCAGGGACTACTCCTACGAGCAGTACTTC. Translating gives CASSLLRDYSYEQYF.

In DNA, the CDR3 is TGTGCCAGTAGTATAGGAGCCACTAGCGGGAGGGGGGTATACAATGAGCAGTTCTTC. It codes for CASSIGATSGRGVYNEQFF. The rearrangement uses TRBV19 and TRBJ2-1, with 13 bases identical to TRBD2. V gave up 1 base and J gave up 4 bases; unmatched junction bases: 10. The CDR3 has 19 amino acids. Germline CDR1 LNHDA, CDR2 SQIVND (reference sequence).

J is TRBJ1-6 and V is TRBV7-2, with TRBD1 identical over 10 bases. This CDR3 comprises 15 residues. Trimming removed 6 bases from V and 7 bases from J; junction bases left unmatched: 6. Germline lookup yields CDR1 SGHTA and CDR2 FQGNSA. The CDR3 nucleotides are TGTGCCAGCAGGCGGGACAGGGGATTAAATTCACCCCTCCACTTT. Protein: CASRRDRGLNSPLHF. The full variable domain, with the rest looked up from reference TRBV7-2 and TRBJ1-6, is GAGVSQSPSNKVTEKGKDVELRCDPISGHTALYWYRQSLGQGLEFLIYFQGNSAPDKSGLPSDRFSAERTGGSVSTLTIQRTQQEDSAVYLCASRRDRGLNSPLHFGNGTRLTVT.

The rearrangement joins TRBV2 to TRBJ2-7; no clear D. The germline V and J ends were trimmed by 5 bases and 5 bases, with 13 bases remaining between them. The CDR3 is 13 residues long. The germline V gene has CDR1 SNHLY and CDR2 FYNNEI. The CDR3 DNA reads TGTGCCAGCAGTTGGTCCCGTTCGGACGAGCAGTACTTC. It is translated as CASSWSRSDEQYF.